The 2 T cell receptor beta chains listed next were all sequenced from one sample in a study of cytomegalovirus exposure and HLA in healthy donors. The PCR employed 60 Vbeta primers together with 13 Jbeta primers. Assay used: immunoSEQ multiplex PCR; TCRdb lists only in-frame clones, some missing. Of a few hundred thousand clones listed, under 90% were seen once; the top ten hold about 0.3%. The material sequenced was PBMCs. The receptors stem from a girl aged 2-10 years in good health and CMV-seronegative.

The chain joins TRBV13 to TRBJ2-1; D call uncertain. This CDR3 has 14 amino acids. V lost 5 bases and J 6 bases, leaving 14 bases between the germline ends. CDR1 and CDR2 (germline): PRHDT, FYEKMQ (reference sequence). The CDR3 loop reads CASSVKPLGNEQFF. The CDR3 coding sequence is TGTGCCAGCAGCGTGAAACCCCTCGGCAATGAGCAGTTCTTC.

The V gene is TRBV29-1, the J gene TRBJ1-1; 10 bases match TRBD1. Trimming at V came to 3 bases and at J to 5 bases, leaving 3 bases not matched to a gene. This CDR3 region has 13 residues. Germline CDR1 and CDR2: SQVTM and ANQGSEA. CDR3 protein: CSVERTGGTEAFF. CDR3 DNA sequence: TGCAGCGTTGAGAGGACAGGGGGGACTGAAGCTTTCTTT.